One and the same sample provided the 32 T cell receptor beta chains below, sequenced in a study of blood T cell repertoires in COVID-19. Repertoires were generated with immunoSEQ multiplex PCR, while TCRdb's copy carries only in-frame clones and drops some. The sample has a few hundred thousand clones, about 87% seen once. Sequences were obtained from PBMCs or T cells enriched from blood (not recorded which). All receptors derive from a woman aged 18 to 35 who had recovered from COVID-19.

V and J are TRBV7-8 and TRBJ2-2, with D unresolved. Trimming removed 2 bases from V and 5 bases from J, with 12 bases in between. Germline V gives CDR1 SGHVS, CDR2 FQNEAQ. The CDR3 is 15 residues long. DNA for the CDR3: TGTGCCAGCAGCTTACTGGCAGGCACTACCGGGGAGCTGTTTTTT. Translation: CASSLLAGTTGELFF.

The chain carries TRBV7-3 and TRBJ1-2; D is possibly TRBD1 (5 bases). The V end lost 5 bases, the J end lost 6 bases, and 22 bases lay between the germline ends. The V gene's germline CDR1 is SGHTA and CDR2 FQGTGA. The CDR3 consists of 16 residues. CDR3 in DNA: TGTGCCAGCAGCGCCGACGGGGGACTTTCCCCCCATGGCTACACCTTC. Protein sequence: CASSADGGLSPHGYTF.

CDR3 coding DNA: TGCGCCAGCAGCCAAGATGGTCAGGGGGGTTGGGCCTATGGCTACACCTTC. Residues: CASSQDGQGGWAYGYTF. This rearrangement joins TRBV4-1 to TRBJ1-2; 7 bases match TRBD1. This CDR3 has 17 residues. Germline lookup yields CDR1 MGHRA and CDR2 YSYEKL. Germline trimming cut 0 bases from V and 4 bases from J; bases unmatched to any gene: 11.

The genes are TRBV15 and TRBJ2-3, with a weak D call TRBD2 (6 bases). This CDR3 contains 14 residues. Germline V gene data show CDR1 as LNHNV and CDR2 as YYDKDF (reference sequence). The V end was cut by 1 base, the J end by 3 bases, with 8 bases between. The CDR3 nucleotides are TGTGCCACCAGCAGAGGAGGAGGGACAGATACGCAGTATTTT. The encoded protein is CATSRGGGTDTQYF.

This chain links TRBV2 with TRBJ2-7, with a possible D match to TRBD2 (6 bases). The CDR3 is 14 amino acids. Germline CDR1 SNHLY, CDR2 FYNNEI. V lost 7 bases and J lost 2, with 15 bases in between. CDR3 amino acids: CASKSPLATYEQYF. Here the CDR3 DNA reads TGTGCCAGCAAAAGCCCACTAGCCACCTACGAGCAGTACTTC.

The J gene is TRBJ1-1, the V gene TRBV11-2; 7 positions match TRBD1. The germline V gene encodes CDR1 SGHAT and CDR2 FQNNGV. The V segment lost 5 bases and the J segment 2 bases; nucleotides outside the gene matches: 11. CDR3 length: 16 residues. CDR3 sequence reads: CASSPARDSYNTEAFF. Written as DNA, the CDR3 is TGTGCCAGCAGCCCCGCCCGGGACAGTTATAACACTGAAGCTTTCTTT. Looking up the rest from reference TRBV11-2 and TRBJ1-1 gives the full variable domain: EAGVAQSPRYKIIEKRQSVAFWCNPISGHATLYWYQQILGQGPKLLIQFQNNGVVDDSQLPKDRFSAERLKGVDSTLKIQPAKLEDSAVYLCASSPARDSYNTEAFFGQGTRLTVV.

The chain is built from TRBV9 and TRBJ2-3, with D possibly TRBD1 on 5 matching bases. This CDR3 is 14 amino acids long. Germline V gene lookup returns CDR1 SGDLS and CDR2 YYNGEE. Trimming pared 0 bases from V and 2 bases from J, leaving 7 bases between. CDR3 nucleotides: TGTGCCAGCAGCGTAGAGGGGTCCACAGATACGCAGTATTTT. It encodes CASSVEGSTDTQYF.

V gene TRBV7-6 combines with J gene TRBJ1-1; D gene uncertain. V lost 1 base and J lost 5, with 8 bases in between. CDR1 and CDR2 from the germline V gene are SGHVS and FNYEAQ. The CDR3 is made up of 13 amino acids. This CDR3 reads CASSLGGRTEAFF. CDR3 coding DNA: TGTGCCAGCAGCTTAGGTGGCAGAACTGAAGCTTTCTTT.

The chain carries TRBV19 and TRBJ1-5; 9 nucleotides match TRBD1. The length of the CDR3 is 16 residues. The J segment lost 1 base and the V segment lost 9 bases, leaving 10 bases of the junction unmatched. In germline, CDR1 is LNHDA, CDR2 SQIVND (reference sequence). The DNA of the CDR3 is TGTGCCAGCCGTGACAGGGGGTTCAGGAGCAATCAGCCCCAGCATTTT. Its translation: CASRDRGFRSNQPQHF.

This chain uses TRBV25-1 with TRBJ2-1; D gene unclear. Germline lookup yields CDR1 MGHDK and CDR2 SYGVNS. The V and J ends lost 10 bases and 4 bases respectively, with 11 bases between them. This CDR3 comprises 12 residues. Here the CDR3 reads CATDSEYNEQFF. The CDR3 coding sequence is TGTGCCACTGACTCGGAATACAATGAGCAGTTCTTC.

The chain has TRBV5-5 and TRBJ2-2; no clear D. This CDR3 is built from 13 residues. Trimming left V 3 bases short and J 4 bases short, with 7 bases between. From germline, CDR1 is SGHKS and CDR2 YYEKEE (reference sequence). The CDR3 region has the DNA TGTGCCAGCAGCTACAAGTCCACCGGGGAGCTGTTTTTT. Translating it yields CASSYKSTGELFF.

The chain's CDR3 is CASSFNRGRRGEQYF. CDR3 bases: TGTGCCAGCAGCTTTAACAGGGGTAGACGTGGAGAGCAGTACTTC. V is TRBV7-2 and J is TRBJ2-7, with 7 bases that match TRBD1. Looked up from germline, CDR1 is SGHTA and CDR2 is FQGNSA. The CDR3 is 15 amino acids. V dropped 3 bases and J dropped 7; count of bases not matched to a gene: 12.

The chain links TRBV5-4 to TRBJ1-2; D is possibly TRBD1 (5 bases). V was cut by 3 bases and J by 6 bases, with 24 bases left in between. The germline V gene encodes CDR1 SGHNT and CDR2 YYREEE (reference sequence). This CDR3 is 17 amino acids long. CDR3 sequence reads: CASSSPDHDRGDHGYTF. The CDR3 nucleotides read TGTGCCAGCAGCTCTCCCGACCACGACCGGGGGGATCATGGCTACACCTTC.

V is TRBV5-4 and J is TRBJ2-1; 8 bases are a match to TRBD2. V dropped 4 bases and J dropped 9; count of bases not matched to a gene: 3. Germline V gene data show CDR1 as SGHNT and CDR2 as YYREEE (reference sequence). This CDR3 comprises 12 residues. CDR3 in amino acids: CASSLLAVEQFF. For the CDR3, the DNA is TGTGCCAGCAGCCTACTAGCGGTTGAGCAGTTCTTC.

The chain combines TRBV19 with TRBJ1-1; D is undetermined. The CDR3 runs to 15 residues. Germline values: CDR1 LNHDA, CDR2 SQIVND (reference sequence). The germline V and J ends were trimmed by 5 bases and 4 bases, with 17 bases remaining between them. CDR3 coding DNA: TGTGCCAGTAGTCCTCGGAGCCTAATGAGCACTGAAGCTTTCTTT. Protein: CASSPRSLMSTEAFF.

The rearrangement links TRBV9 to TRBJ2-2, with 7 bases fitting TRBD1. Trimming removed 3 bases from V and 1 base from J; junction bases left unmatched: 3. Germline V gene sequence: CDR1 SGDLS, CDR2 YYNGEE. The CDR3 length is 15 residues. CDR3 sequence reads: CASSGQGVNTGELFF. Here the CDR3 DNA reads TGTGCCAGCAGCGGACAGGGCGTGAACACCGGGGAGCTGTTTTTT.

This chain connects TRBV7-9 to TRBJ2-3, with a tentative D call TRBD2 (5 bases). V was trimmed by 5 bases and J by 4 bases, leaving 13 bases between them. CDR1 and CDR2 from the germline V gene are SEHNR and FQNEAQ (reference sequence). The CDR3 has 14 amino acids. The CDR3 reads CASSHGGSPDTQYF. The CDR3 DNA sequence: TGTGCCAGCAGCCACGGAGGCAGTCCAGATACGCAGTATTTT.

The chain uses TRBV4-1 and TRBJ2-7; 7 positions match TRBD1. V lost 0 bases, J lost 7 bases, and 9 bases stayed unmatched. The CDR3 is 15 residues long. Germline assignment: CDR1 MGHRA and CDR2 YSYEKL. The CDR3 nucleotides read TGCGCCAGCAGCCAAGATGAGAGGGGGCGGTTTGAGCAGTACTTC. Protein sequence: CASSQDERGRFEQYF.

The CDR3 is CASSIPGGRYQPQHF. CDR3 DNA sequence: TGTGCCAGTAGTATTCCGGGGGGGAGATATCAGCCCCAGCATTTT. The chain uses TRBV19 and TRBJ1-5; possible D gene TRBD1, 5 bases. CDR1 is LNHDA, CDR2 SQIVND, per germline (reference sequence). The CDR3 consists of 15 residues. The germline V and J ends were trimmed by 3 bases and 5 bases, with 14 bases remaining between them.

J is TRBJ1-2 and V is TRBV28; TRBD1 matches at 7 bases. V gave up 10 bases and J gave up 5 bases; unmatched junction bases: 10. Germline assignment: CDR1 MDHEN and CDR2 SYDVKM. The CDR3 length is 13 residues. CDR3 region: CATRGTVLYGYTF. The CDR3 DNA follows: TGTGCCACCAGGGGGACAGTCCTTTATGGCTACACCTTC.

There are a few counts of this clone. The chain links TRBV7-3 to TRBJ1-1, with 8 nucleotides matching TRBD1. J was trimmed by 7 bases and V by 5 bases; bases with no gene match: 9. This CDR3 comprises 14 residues. Germline assignment: CDR1 SGHTA and CDR2 FQGTGA. CDR3 DNA sequence: TGTGCCAGCAGCCCTCCGGGACAGGAAATTGAAGCTTTCTTT. Residues: CASSPPGQEIEAFF.

This clone was seen a handful of times. This chain links TRBV9 with TRBJ2-1; the match to TRBD2 covers 9 bases. CDR1 is SGDLS and CDR2 is YYNGEE in the germline V gene. V lost 3 bases to trimming and J lost 3 bases; unmatched junction nucleotides: 4. CDR3 size: 15 residues. CDR3 loop: CASSAGTSNYNEQFF. CDR3 DNA: TGTGCCAGCAGCGCCGGGACTAGCAACTACAATGAGCAGTTCTTC.

The rearrangement uses TRBV5-8 and TRBJ2-5; TRBD2 matches at 8 bases. Trimming at V came to 0 bases and at J to 2 bases, leaving 9 bases not matched to a gene. CDR3 length equals 17 residues. The germline CDR1 and CDR2 sequences are SGHTS and YDEGEE. This chain's CDR3 is CASSLGFGGGNQETQYF. CDR3 nucleotide sequence: TGTGCCAGCAGCTTGGGGTTTGGCGGGGGGAATCAAGAGACCCAGTACTTC.

This clone has just a few counts. The J gene is TRBJ1-2, the V gene TRBV18, with 9 bases lining up with TRBD1. CDR3 size: 15 residues. Germline lookup yields CDR1 KGHSH and CDR2 LQKENI. The ends lost 5 bases at V and 4 bases at J; junction bases unmatched: 8. The CDR3 coding sequence is TGTGCCAGCTCATCAACCGGGACAGGGAGCTATGGCTACACCTTC. Its translation is CASSSTGTGSYGYTF.

V is TRBV7-2 and J is TRBJ2-7; TRBD1 matches 7 bases. The CDR3 is made up of 15 amino acids. The V and J ends lost 1 base and 3 bases, in that order; junction bases with no gene match: 6. The germline gives CDR1 SGHTA, CDR2 FQGNSA. Written as DNA, the CDR3 is TGTGCCAGCAGCTTAGTTTTCCAGGGGGACTACGAGCAGTACTTC. Translation gives CASSLVFQGDYEQYF.

CDR3 sequence (DNA): TGTGCCAGCGGGAGGTTTGGCACTGAAGCTTTCTTT. Translating it yields CASGRFGTEAFF. This chain connects TRBV27 to TRBJ1-1; D uncertain. The CDR3 sequence is 12 residues long. The V end lost 8 bases, the J end lost 4 bases, and 11 bases lay between the germline ends. CDR1 is MNHEY, CDR2 SMNVEV, per germline (reference sequence).

The chain joins TRBV10-3 to TRBJ2-3, with 7 bases matching TRBD1. CDR3 length: 14 amino acids. Looked up from germline, CDR1 is ENHRY and CDR2 is SYGVKD. The V segment lost 4 bases and the J segment 6 bases; nucleotides outside the gene matches: 7. The CDR3 region has the DNA TGTGCCATCAGTGGACAGGGATTGGGGGATACGCAGTATTTT. Protein: CAISGQGLGDTQYF.

This sequence joins TRBV9 and TRBJ1-4, with 10 bases matching TRBD1. CDR1 is SGDLS and CDR2 is YYNGEE in the germline V gene. Germline trimming cut 2 bases from V and 7 bases from J; bases unmatched to any gene: 8. This CDR3 spans 16 amino acids. This chain's CDR3 is CASSVGRGQGTEKLFF. For the CDR3, the DNA is TGTGCCAGCAGCGTGGGTCGGGGACAGGGGACTGAAAAACTGTTTTTT.

Written as DNA, the CDR3 is TGTGCCAGCTCACCAGAAACAGCGGGATTCGGGGATACGCAGTATTTT. As protein: CASSPETAGFGDTQYF. The genes are TRBV18 and TRBJ2-3, with 7 bases identical to TRBD2. This CDR3 has 16 amino acids. V shed 2 bases and J 6 bases; nucleotides not matched to a gene: 11. Germline V lookup: CDR1 KGHSH, CDR2 LQKENI.

The chain carries TRBV5-6 and TRBJ2-7; D is uncertain. The CDR3 is 14 residues long. CDR1 SGHDT and CDR2 YYEEEE come from the germline V gene. Trimming pared 0 bases from V and 4 bases from J, leaving 11 bases between. The CDR3 sequence is CASSLANVRYEQYF. The CDR3 nucleotides are TGTGCCAGCAGCTTGGCCAATGTCAGGTACGAGCAGTACTTC. Based on the CDR3 plus reference TRBV5-6 and TRBJ2-7, the full variable domain is DAGVTQSPTHLIKTRGQQVTLRCSPKSGHDTVSWYQQALGQGPQFIFQYYEEEERQRGNFPDRFSGHQFPNYSSELNVNALLLGDSALYLCASSLANVRYEQYFGPGTRLTVT.

This chain connects TRBV12-3 or TRBV12-4 to TRBJ2-1, with D hard to call. This CDR3 spans 12 amino acids. The V gene lost 6 bases and the J gene lost 9 bases, with 12 bases spanning the gap. CDR3 sequence (DNA): TGTGCCAGCAGCCCCCATTATAGTGAGCAGTTCTTC. Its protein product is CASSPHYSEQFF.

The CDR3 reads CASSPELAAAYEQYF. CDR3 in DNA: TGTGCCAGCAGCCCTGAACTAGCGGCGGCCTACGAGCAGTACTTC. This sequence joins TRBV11-2 and TRBJ2-7, with 8 positions matching TRBD2. Germline lookup yields CDR1 SGHAT and CDR2 FQNNGV. V lost 5 bases to trimming and J lost 2 bases; unmatched junction nucleotides: 8. The CDR3 runs 15 residues.